A single sample gave rise to the 2 T cell receptor beta chains below, sequenced in a study of molecular identifiers for immune sequencing clone quantification. One entry per CDR3 protein, called by TCRdb with MiXCR from the PCR reads. The repertoire has some 320,000 distinct CDR3 sequences, 24% of them found once; the top ten carry roughly 0.7%. Sequencing was done on a sample of naive CD8+ T cells from blood, with Jurkat cell RNA spiked in. Documented subset: FACS-sorted CD8+CD4-CCR7+CD45RA+ naive T cells. The source is a human donor in good health. Some libraries in this study had Jurkat cell RNA spiked in.

In its sample, this clonotype was seen once. This sequence joins TRBV20-1 and TRBJ2-7; TRBD1 matches 9 bases. Germline lookup yields CDR1 DFQATT and CDR2 SNEGSKA (reference sequence). The CDR3 has 13 amino acids. V was pared by 1 base and J by 6 bases, with 4 bases of the junction left unmatched. Here the CDR3 DNA reads TGCAGTGCTAGAGGGACAGGGGCGCCCGAGCAGTACTTC. It translates to CSARGTGAPEQYF.

The sample holds one count of this clonotype. This may arise from a read error, as a much more abundant clone is one base away. This sequence joins TRBV27 and TRBJ2-7; D unresolved. Trimming left V 5 bases short and J 5 bases short, with 16 bases between. Germline CDR1 reads MNHEY; CDR2 reads SMNVEV (reference sequence). The CDR3 totals 14 residues. The CDR3 is CASSPRLTPNEQYF. CDR3 DNA sequence: TGTGCCAGCAGTCCCCGACTGACTCCCAACGAGCAGTACTTC.